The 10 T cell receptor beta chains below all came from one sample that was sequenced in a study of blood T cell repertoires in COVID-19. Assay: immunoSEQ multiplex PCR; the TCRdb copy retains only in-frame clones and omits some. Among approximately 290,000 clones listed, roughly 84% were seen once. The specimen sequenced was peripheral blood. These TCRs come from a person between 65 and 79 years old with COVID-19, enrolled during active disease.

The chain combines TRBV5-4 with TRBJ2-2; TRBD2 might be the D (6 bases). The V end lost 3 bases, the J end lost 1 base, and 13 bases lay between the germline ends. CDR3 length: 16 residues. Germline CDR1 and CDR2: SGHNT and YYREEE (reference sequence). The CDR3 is CASSYEARENTGELFF. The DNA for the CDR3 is TGTGCCAGCAGCTATGAAGCGCGGGAGAACACCGGGGAGCTGTTTTTT.

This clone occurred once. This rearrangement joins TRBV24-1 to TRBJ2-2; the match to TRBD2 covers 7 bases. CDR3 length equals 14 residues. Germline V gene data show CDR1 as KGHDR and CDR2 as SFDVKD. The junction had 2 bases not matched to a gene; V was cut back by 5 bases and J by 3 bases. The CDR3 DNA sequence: TGTGCCACCAGTGGGGGGGGTGACACCGGGGAGCTGTTTTTT. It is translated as CATSGGGDTGELFF.

In nucleotides, the CDR3 is TGCGCCAGCAGCCAGTCACTATCGACAGATACGCAGTATTTT. It specifies CASSQSLSTDTQYF. This chain uses TRBV4-1 with TRBJ2-3; D unresolved. CDR1 MGHRA and CDR2 YSYEKL come from the germline V gene. Trimming stripped 3 bases from V and 3 bases from J, with 10 bases between. The CDR3 totals 14 residues.

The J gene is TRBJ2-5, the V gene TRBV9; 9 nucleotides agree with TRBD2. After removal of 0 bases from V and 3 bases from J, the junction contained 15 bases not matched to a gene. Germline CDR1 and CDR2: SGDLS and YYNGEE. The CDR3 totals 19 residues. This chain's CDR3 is CASSVAKGWRASGEETQYF. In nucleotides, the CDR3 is TGTGCCAGCAGCGTAGCTAAGGGGTGGAGGGCTAGCGGGGAAGAGACCCAGTACTTC.

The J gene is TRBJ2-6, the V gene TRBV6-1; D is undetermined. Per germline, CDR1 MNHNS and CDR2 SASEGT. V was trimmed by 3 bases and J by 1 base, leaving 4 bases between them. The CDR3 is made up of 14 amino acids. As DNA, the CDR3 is TGTGCCAGCAGTGACAGGTCTGGGGCCAACGTCCTGACTTTC. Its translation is CASSDRSGANVLTF.

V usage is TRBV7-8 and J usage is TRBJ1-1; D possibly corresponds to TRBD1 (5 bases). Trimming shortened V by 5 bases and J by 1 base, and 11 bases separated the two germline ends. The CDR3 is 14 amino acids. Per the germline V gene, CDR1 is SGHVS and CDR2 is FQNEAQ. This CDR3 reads CASSRKGANTEAFF. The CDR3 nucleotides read TGTGCCAGCAGCCGAAAAGGGGCGAACACTGAAGCTTTCTTT.

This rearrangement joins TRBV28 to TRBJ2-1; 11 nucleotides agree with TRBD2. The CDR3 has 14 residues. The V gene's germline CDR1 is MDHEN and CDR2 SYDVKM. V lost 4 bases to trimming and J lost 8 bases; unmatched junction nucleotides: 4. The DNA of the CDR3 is TGTGCCAGCAGTTCCACGGGACTAGCGGATGAGCAGTTCTTC. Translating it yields CASSSTGLADEQFF.

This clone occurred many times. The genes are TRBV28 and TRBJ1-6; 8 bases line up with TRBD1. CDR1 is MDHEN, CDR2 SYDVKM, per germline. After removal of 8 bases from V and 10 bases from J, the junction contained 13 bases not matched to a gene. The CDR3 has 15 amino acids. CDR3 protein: CASQGQGKEGSPLHF. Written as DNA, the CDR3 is TGTGCCAGCCAAGGACAGGGAAAGGAAGGATCACCCCTCCACTTT.

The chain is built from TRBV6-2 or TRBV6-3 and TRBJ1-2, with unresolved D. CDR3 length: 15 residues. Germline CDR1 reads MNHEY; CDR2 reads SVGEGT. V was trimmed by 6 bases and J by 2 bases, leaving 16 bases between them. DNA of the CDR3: TGTGCCAGCAGACCTCAGATCTCCGGGAACTATGGCTACACCTTC. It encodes CASRPQISGNYGYTF.

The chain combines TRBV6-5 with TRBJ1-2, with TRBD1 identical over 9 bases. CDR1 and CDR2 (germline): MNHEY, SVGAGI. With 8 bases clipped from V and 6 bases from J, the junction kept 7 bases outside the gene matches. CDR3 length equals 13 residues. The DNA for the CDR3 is TGTGCCAGCCGAACAGGGGGCGCGGATGGCTACACCTTC. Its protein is CASRTGGADGYTF.